This TCR beta chain was sequenced during a study of cytomegalovirus exposure and HLA in healthy donors. Overall study results and limits: Cytomegalovirus-associated TCR beta chains were listed, numbering 150 to 200. A later analysis reported that several of the most significant clusters appeared to be linked to common viral pathogens, among them Epstein-Barr virus. Association of 16,951 TCR beta sequences with HLA alleles was found at 0.05 false discovery rate in a later analysis.

With regard to this clone: Its antigen remains unidentified.

Amplification used 60 Vbeta primers and 13 Jbeta primers. Here immunoSEQ multiplex PCR was the method, and the copy in TCRdb shows in-frame clones only, minus some. Here the sample spans approximately 91,000 clones, roughly 77% being singletons. The clonotype was recovered from a human donor in good health. The specimen sequenced was PBMCs.

CDR3 region: CASSAGQSNYGYTF. The CDR3 DNA follows: TGTGCCAGCAGTGCGGGACAGTCTAACTATGGCTACACCTTC. The V gene is TRBV6-1, the J gene TRBJ1-2; 7 positions agree with TRBD1. Germline CDR1 and CDR2: MNHNS and SASEGT. Trimming removed 4 bases from V and 0 bases from J; junction bases left unmatched: 2. This CDR3 has 14 amino acids.